This TCR beta chain came from a study of blood T cell repertoires in COVID-19. Study context: COVID-19 samples from acute and convalescent phases originated in the United States, Italy and Spain.

Produced via immunoSEQ multiplex PCR; TCRdb's table is partial and in-frame only. This table holds 150,000 or so clones, 80% found once. Germline CDR1 and CDR2: LNHDA and SQIVND (reference sequence). CDR3 length: 15 amino acids. V lost 4 bases, J lost 4 bases, and 8 bases stayed unmatched. Across 20 to 25 US areas, participants ranged in age from about 18 to 89 years. Clinical history reported by participants formed the basis on which cohorts were assigned. V and J are TRBV19 and TRBJ1-2, with 8 bases that match TRBD1. The receptor comes from a woman aged 60-75 years who had recovered from COVID-19. Specimen: PBMCs or T cells enriched from blood (not recorded which). CDR3 nucleotide sequence: TGTGCCAGTAGTACGAACAGAGGGACAGGCTATGGCTACACCTTC. It codes for CASSTNRGTGYGYTF.